This T cell receptor beta chain came from a study of T cell repertoires in ileal Crohn's disease. In the study overall: Thiopurines (around 11) or anti-TNF agents (approximately 20) were given postoperatively to about half.

The protocol was immunoSEQ multiplex PCR, while the TCRdb copy is restricted to in-frame clones and leaves out a portion. The data hold 13,000 or so clones, with 80% to 90% observed a single time. Documented time point: neoterminal ileum biopsy at postoperative endoscopy, about 6 months after surgery. The CDR3 has 14 residues. Trimming cost V 6 bases and J 2 bases; bases outside gene matches: 4. Germline V CDR1 and CDR2: WSHSY, SAAADI. The clonotype comes from an adult with Crohn's disease. The J gene is TRBJ2-1, the V gene TRBV10-2, with TRBD2 matching over 7 bases. Sequenced material: ileal tissue. Here the CDR3 DNA reads TGCGCCAGCAGGACGGGAGGACCCTACAATGAGCAGTTCTTC. Translating gives CASRTGGPYNEQFF.